This T cell receptor beta chain emerged from a study of T cell repertoires in cytomegalovirus infection. Study at large: Based on public TCR beta signatures, there were indications of CMV infection and of a matching HLA type.

Study-level findings and limits: There were HLA-C-restricted CMV-specific TCR beta clonotypes dominating the ex vivo response. Summed frequency of public TCR beta families distinguished CMV carriers with the relevant HLA.

Using its own MiXCR run on the reads, TCRdb lists one record per CDR3 protein. The top ten hold about 82% of the sample, which has around 25,000 distinct CDR3 sequences, 15% to 20% seen once. Comment on this clonotype: Its antigen is undetermined.

This sample comprised CD8+ T cells from cultured PBMCs, obtained from culture after CMV antigen stimulation. This clonotype originated in a human donor in good health (CMV status not recorded). Some clones in this sample may be carry-over from other donors' samples.

The CDR3 DNA follows: TGTGCCACCTGGGACGGACACTACGAGCAGTACTTC. Translating it yields CATWDGHYEQYF. The rearrangement joins TRBV24-1 to TRBJ2-7, with D perhaps assigned TRBD1 or TRBD2 (5 bases each). This CDR3 is 12 amino acids long. With 9 bases removed from V and 3 bases from J, the gap between germline ends came to 11 bases. The germline gives CDR1 KGHDR, CDR2 SFDVKD.